The clone carrying this T cell receptor (beta chain) was seen ten or more times. Antigen specificity is unknown. This specimen belongs to a study of read filtering for tumor transcriptome and immune sequencing. Study-level background: Mean patient age was 65.9 years, range about 47 to 85; approximately 17 male, about 15 female. Revised staging placed eight or nine patients in R-ISS I, roughly 17 in II, over 5 in III.

Sampling of bone marrow took place during active disease in every patient. The library was built from around 380 ng RNA with molecular barcoded adaptors for alpha/delta and beta/gamma chains. TCRdb used MiXCR to reprocess the reads, holding one entry per CDR3 protein. The table includes 75,000 to 95,000 distinct CDR3 sequences, about 12% detected once. Findings and caveats of the study: In IR-seq, single-read clonotypes were around four fifths of clonotypes but around 3.5% of reads.

The receptor was isolated from a donor over 35 with multiple myeloma. The sequenced sample was a population of CD138-negative cells sorted from bone marrow.

CDR3 coding DNA: TGTGCCAGCAGAAGACTAGCGGGAGGGTCGGGCGATGAGCAGTTCTTC. Its protein product is CASRRLAGGSGDEQFF. The chain joins TRBV7-2 to TRBJ2-1; 14 nucleotides match TRBD2. The CDR3 sequence is 16 residues long. Germline V gene sequence: CDR1 SGHTA, CDR2 FQGNSA. Trimming cost V 6 bases and J 8 bases; bases outside gene matches: 9.